These T cell receptor beta chains were read from a single sample in a study of PD-L1 blockade in urothelial cancer. Clones were read by immunoSEQ multiplex PCR, and TCRdb kept only the in-frame ones, dropping some. The sample includes under 95,000 clones, 65% to 85% of them seen just once. The material was PBMCs, obtained around atezolizumab (anti-PD-L1) treatment. The receptors derive from a man in his 60s with urothelial cancer. CDR3s include the opening cysteine and the closing phenylalanine or tryptophan. Each record gives: CDR3 length, D gene, clone size, V gene, J gene, CDR3 protein, CDR3 DNA. A D gene is named only where the DNA matches it firmly. A row's size may be missing; if present it is once, few, many or a size class.

len: 14; d_gene: TRBD2; abundance: once; v_gene: TRBV28; j_gene: TRBJ2-5; CDR3aa: CASSTPSGSQTQYF; CDR3nt: TGTGCCAGCAGTACACCTAGCGGGAGCCAGACCCAGTACTTC
len: 13; d_gene: NA; abundance: NA; v_gene: TRBV7-7; j_gene: TRBJ2-5; CDR3aa: CASSFGLQETQYF; CDR3nt: TGTGCCAGCAGCTTTGGACTGCAAGAGACCCAGTACTTC
len: 16; d_gene: NA; abundance: NA; v_gene: TRBV11-3; j_gene: TRBJ2-1; CDR3aa: CASSGNRVNSYNEQFF; CDR3nt: TGTGCCAGCAGCGGAAACAGGGTCAACTCCTACAATGAGCAGTTCTTC
len: 14; d_gene: NA; abundance: NA; v_gene: TRBV5-4; j_gene: TRBJ1-2; CDR3aa: CASSSPTGSYGYTF; CDR3nt: TGTGCCAGCAGCTCGCCAACAGGGAGCTATGGCTACACCTTC
len: 16; d_gene: TRBD1; abundance: NA; v_gene: TRBV6-5; j_gene: TRBJ1-2; CDR3aa: CASSFTPGQGAYGYTF; CDR3nt: TGTGCCAGCAGTTTCACTCCAGGGCAGGGGGCCTATGGCTACACCTTC
len: 15; d_gene: NA; abundance: once; v_gene: TRBV5-1; j_gene: TRBJ1-2; CDR3aa: CASSGTTGMPGGYTF; CDR3nt: TGCGCCAGCAGCGGGACTACCGGGATGCCGGGGGGCTACACCTTC
len: 16; d_gene: TRBD1; abundance: NA; v_gene: TRBV7-8; j_gene: TRBJ1-1; CDR3aa: CASSPGTGGINTEAFF; CDR3nt: TGTGCCAGCAGCCCTGGGACAGGGGGGATAAACACTGAAGCTTTCTTT
len: 17; d_gene: NA; abundance: NA; v_gene: TRBV14; j_gene: TRBJ2-3; CDR3aa: CASSQGGDSSRRGTQYF; CDR3nt: TGTGCCAGCAGCCAAGGCGGGGACAGCAGCCGGCGGGGTACGCAGTATTTT
len: 12; d_gene: NA; abundance: few; v_gene: TRBV4-1; j_gene: TRBJ1-2; CDR3aa: CASSQAGSGYTF; CDR3nt: TGCGCCAGCAGCCAAGCAGGGTCTGGCTACACCTTC
len: 14; d_gene: TRBD1; abundance: NA; v_gene: TRBV18; j_gene: TRBJ1-1; CDR3aa: CASSPDRVNTEAFF; CDR3nt: TGTGCCAGCTCACCGGACAGGGTGAACACTGAAGCTTTCTTT
len: 15; d_gene: TRBD2; abundance: NA; v_gene: TRBV5-1; j_gene: TRBJ2-5; CDR3aa: CASSPGTIAEETQYF; CDR3nt: TGCGCCAGCAGCCCGGGGACTATTGCTGAAGAGACCCAGTACTTC
len: 16; d_gene: NA; abundance: NA; v_gene: TRBV4-1; j_gene: TRBJ1-2; CDR3aa: CASSMRVGRTNYGYTF; CDR3nt: TGCGCCAGCAGCATGAGGGTAGGTCGAACCAACTATGGCTACACCTTC
len: 16; d_gene: TRBD1; abundance: few; v_gene: TRBV4-3; j_gene: TRBJ1-4; CDR3aa: CASSQRTGATNEKLFF; CDR3nt: TGCGCCAGCAGCCAACGGACAGGAGCAACTAATGAAAAACTGTTTTTT
len: 16; d_gene: NA; abundance: once; v_gene: TRBV2; j_gene: TRBJ1-5; CDR3aa: CASSEKGTYSNQPQHF; CDR3nt: TGTGCCAGCAGTGAAAAGGGGACTTACAGCAATCAGCCCCAGCATTTT
len: 14; d_gene: NA; abundance: NA; v_gene: TRBV10-2; j_gene: TRBJ1-4; CDR3aa: CASSPADFNEKLFF; CDR3nt: TGCGCCAGCAGCCCCGCAGACTTTAATGAAAAACTGTTTTTT
len: 14; d_gene: NA; abundance: NA; v_gene: TRBV5-1; j_gene: TRBJ2-5; CDR3aa: CASSLDSGQETQYF; CDR3nt: TGCGCCAGCAGCTTGGACAGCGGCCAAGAGACCCAGTACTTC
len: 14; d_gene: NA; abundance: NA; v_gene: TRBV28; j_gene: TRBJ2-7; CDR3aa: CASSLTGGGHEQYF; CDR3nt: TGTGCCAGCAGTTTAACCGGAGGCGGGCACGAGCAGTACTTC
len: 13; d_gene: NA; abundance: NA; v_gene: TRBV10-1; j_gene: TRBJ1-6; CDR3aa: CASSESIGSPLHF; CDR3nt: TGCGCCAGCAGTGAGTCAATCGGTTCACCCCTCCACTTT
len: 12; d_gene: NA; abundance: NA; v_gene: TRBV29-1; j_gene: TRBJ2-7; CDR3aa: CSVLGHIYEQYF; CDR3nt: TGCAGCGTATTGGGGCATATCTACGAGCAGTACTTC
len: 13; d_gene: NA; abundance: few; v_gene: TRBV30; j_gene: TRBJ1-1; CDR3aa: CAWRREMNTEAFF; CDR3nt: TGTGCCTGGAGGCGGGAGATGAACACTGAAGCTTTCTTT
len: 13; d_gene: NA; abundance: once; v_gene: TRBV5-1; j_gene: TRBJ2-7; CDR3aa: CASSLEYSYEQYF; CDR3nt: TGCGCCAGCAGCTTAGAATACAGCTACGAGCAGTACTTC
len: 14; d_gene: TRBD1; abundance: NA; v_gene: TRBV6-1; j_gene: TRBJ2-7; CDR3aa: CASSGDRLAYEQYF; CDR3nt: TGTGCCAGCAGTGGGGACAGGTTAGCCTACGAGCAGTACTTC
len: 13; d_gene: TRBD1; abundance: NA; v_gene: TRBV28; j_gene: TRBJ2-1; CDR3aa: CASSRDRGVEQFF; CDR3nt: TGTGCCAGCAGTCGGGACAGGGGGGTTGAGCAGTTCTTC
len: 16; d_gene: TRBD1; abundance: NA; v_gene: TRBV15; j_gene: TRBJ1-5; CDR3aa: CATSSQTGAPNQPQHF; CDR3nt: TGTGCCACCAGCAGCCAGACAGGGGCCCCCAATCAGCCCCAGCATTTT
len: 17; d_gene: TRBD2; abundance: NA; v_gene: TRBV2; j_gene: TRBJ2-1; CDR3aa: CASSPTPREGLYNEQFF; CDR3nt: TGTGCCAGCAGTCCAACGCCGCGGGAGGGCCTCTACAATGAGCAGTTCTTC
len: 13; d_gene: NA; abundance: NA; v_gene: TRBV7-9; j_gene: TRBJ1-1; CDR3aa: CASSLNLATEAFF; CDR3nt: TGTGCCAGCAGCCTCAATCTGGCTACTGAAGCTTTCTTT
len: 16; d_gene: NA; abundance: NA; v_gene: TRBV5-1; j_gene: TRBJ2-7; CDR3aa: CASSLRGAAYSYEQYF; CDR3nt: TGCGCCAGCAGCTTGAGAGGAGCGGCATACTCCTACGAGCAGTACTTC
len: 16; d_gene: TRBD1; abundance: NA; v_gene: TRBV19; j_gene: TRBJ1-5; CDR3aa: CASRNSPGTGSQPQHF; CDR3nt: TGTGCCAGTAGGAATAGTCCCGGGACAGGGAGTCAGCCCCAGCATTTT
len: 14; d_gene: NA; abundance: NA; v_gene: TRBV2; j_gene: TRBJ1-1; CDR3aa: CASRPDYQNTEAFF; CDR3nt: TGTGCCAGCAGACCCGACTACCAGAACACTGAAGCTTTCTTT
len: 15; d_gene: TRBD1; abundance: NA; v_gene: TRBV10-2; j_gene: TRBJ2-7; CDR3aa: CASRSSGQGYYEQYF; CDR3nt: TGCGCCAGCAGATCCTCGGGACAGGGATACTACGAGCAGTACTTC
len: 13; d_gene: NA; abundance: few; v_gene: TRBV5-4; j_gene: TRBJ1-4; CDR3aa: CASSSIQGEKLFF; CDR3nt: TGTGCCAGCAGCTCCATCCAGGGGGAAAAACTGTTTTTT
len: 12; d_gene: NA; abundance: NA; v_gene: TRBV6-5; j_gene: TRBJ1-2; CDR3aa: CASKQADYGYTF; CDR3nt: TGTGCCAGCAAGCAGGCTGACTATGGCTACACCTTC
len: 13; d_gene: TRBD1; abundance: NA; v_gene: TRBV28; j_gene: TRBJ2-3; CDR3aa: CASIQTGGVPQYF; CDR3nt: TGTGCCAGCATTCAAACAGGGGGCGTACCGCAGTATTTT
len: 16; d_gene: TRBD1; abundance: NA; v_gene: TRBV7-6; j_gene: TRBJ2-1; CDR3aa: CASSLAGDRGVNEQFF; CDR3nt: TGTGCCAGCAGCTTAGCGGGGGACAGGGGGGTCAATGAGCAGTTCTTC
len: 15; d_gene: NA; abundance: NA; v_gene: TRBV10-2; j_gene: TRBJ2-7; CDR3aa: CASSRGGTVSYEQYF; CDR3nt: TGCGCCAGCAGCCGTGGGGGGACCGTCTCCTACGAGCAGTACTTC
len: 15; d_gene: TRBD1; abundance: NA; v_gene: TRBV7-6; j_gene: TRBJ1-2; CDR3aa: CASSLDLGGLYGYTF; CDR3nt: TGTGCCAGCAGCTTAGATTTAGGGGGCCTCTATGGCTACACCTTC
len: 15; d_gene: TRBD1; abundance: once; v_gene: TRBV5-6; j_gene: TRBJ1-4; CDR3aa: CASSIPGQGGEKLFF; CDR3nt: TGTGCCAGCAGCATACCGGGACAGGGCGGTGAAAAACTGTTTTTT
len: 15; d_gene: TRBD2; abundance: few; v_gene: TRBV18; j_gene: TRBJ2-1; CDR3aa: CASSPRTSGSSEQFF; CDR3nt: TGTGCCAGCTCACCACGCACTAGCGGGAGCAGTGAGCAGTTCTTC
len: 13; d_gene: NA; abundance: few; v_gene: TRBV7-9; j_gene: TRBJ1-2; CDR3aa: CASSWEGQYGYTF; CDR3nt: TGTGCCAGCAGCTGGGAAGGACAGTATGGCTACACCTTC
len: 17; d_gene: TRBD2; abundance: NA; v_gene: TRBV19; j_gene: TRBJ2-3; CDR3aa: CASSIITSGGSTDTQYF; CDR3nt: TGTGCCAGTAGTATTATTACCTCCGGGGGGAGCACAGATACGCAGTATTTT
len: 15; d_gene: TRBD1; abundance: NA; v_gene: TRBV7-9; j_gene: TRBJ1-2; CDR3aa: CASSLARGGYYGYTF; CDR3nt: TGTGCCAGCAGCTTAGCGCGAGGGGGCTACTATGGCTACACCTTC
len: 15; d_gene: NA; abundance: few; v_gene: TRBV7-7; j_gene: TRBJ2-1; CDR3aa: CASSPQDNPFHEQFF; CDR3nt: TGTGCCAGCAGCCCCCAGGACAATCCCTTCCATGAGCAGTTCTTC
len: 15; d_gene: NA; abundance: NA; v_gene: TRBV19; j_gene: TRBJ1-6; CDR3aa: CASSSPGRGNSPLHF; CDR3nt: TGTGCCAGTAGTAGCCCGGGGAGGGGGAATTCACCCCTCCACTTT
len: 14; d_gene: TRBD2; abundance: NA; v_gene: TRBV6-5; j_gene: TRBJ2-7; CDR3aa: CASSPGGAHDEQYF; CDR3nt: TGTGCCAGCAGCCCGGGGGGGGCGCACGACGAGCAGTACTTC
len: 14; d_gene: NA; abundance: NA; v_gene: TRBV10-1; j_gene: TRBJ2-5; CDR3aa: CASSESSEGETQYF; CDR3nt: TGCGCCAGCAGTGAGTCGTCGGAGGGGGAGACCCAGTACTTC